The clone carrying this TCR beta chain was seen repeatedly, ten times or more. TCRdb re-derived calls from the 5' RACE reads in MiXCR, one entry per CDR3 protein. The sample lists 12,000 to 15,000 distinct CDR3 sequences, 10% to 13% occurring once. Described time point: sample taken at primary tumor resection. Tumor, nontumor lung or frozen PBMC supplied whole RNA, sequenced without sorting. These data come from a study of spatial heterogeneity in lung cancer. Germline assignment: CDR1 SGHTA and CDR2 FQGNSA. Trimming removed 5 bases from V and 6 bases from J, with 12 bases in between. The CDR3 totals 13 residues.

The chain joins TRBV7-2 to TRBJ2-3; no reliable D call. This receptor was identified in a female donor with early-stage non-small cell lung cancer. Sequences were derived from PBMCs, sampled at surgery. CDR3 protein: CASSPRYYDTQYF. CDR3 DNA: TGTGCCAGCAGCCCGCGATACTATGATACGCAGTATTTT. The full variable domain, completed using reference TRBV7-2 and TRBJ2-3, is GAGVSQSPSNKVTEKGKDVELRCDPISGHTALYWYRQSLGQGLEFLIYFQGNSAPDKSGLPSDRFSAERTGGSVSTLTIQRTQQEDSAVYLCASSPRYYDTQYFGPGTRLTVL.